This paragraph reports one T cell receptor beta chain. This entry belongs to a study of shared clonotypes between healthy human individuals. Looked up from germline, CDR1 is MNHNS and CDR2 is SASEGT. The CDR3 consists of 15 residues. J gave up 8 bases and V 4 bases, and 6 bases lay outside the gene matches. Profiled with immunoSEQ multiplex PCR; TCRdb holds only in-frame clones, not every one. The sample consists of hundreds of thousands of clones, approximately 97% of them appearing once. The TCR originated in a woman under 40 in good health. The sequenced sample was naive CD4+ T cells sorted from blood. Subset reported: CD45RA+ positively selected. This chain joins TRBV6-1 and TRBJ1-6, with TRBD1 identical over 9 bases. The CDR3 loop reads CASSADRGTYSPLHF. The CDR3 DNA sequence: TGTGCCAGCAGTGCAGACAGGGGGACGTATTCACCCCTCCACTTT.